The rows below give T cell receptor beta chains drawn from one sample of a study of Graves' ophthalmopathy and Graves' hyperthyroidism. Using its own MiXCR run on the multiplex PCR reads, TCRdb lists one record per CDR3 protein. The sample records some 240,000 distinct CDR3 sequences, 45% being singletons. The sequenced sample was peripheral blood. These receptors all stem from an adult man with Graves' ophthalmopathy. The CDR3 runs from the conserved cysteine through the conserved F or W. D genes are given only for firm matches. Clone size appears in some rows only: once, few, many, or a class for an expanded clone.

V,size,D,J,CDR3,DNA
TRBV9,few,TRBD1,TRBJ1-1,CASSETGGGTEAFF,TGTGCCAGCAGCGAAACAGGGGGCGGAACTGAAGCTTTCTTT
TRBV27,-,TRBD2,TRBJ2-7,CASSRGNGLANSYEQYF,TGTGCCAGCAGTAGGGGGAATGGACTAGCAAACTCCTACGAGCAGTACTTC
TRBV6-5,-,-,TRBJ1-2,CASSGTLLNYGYTF,TGTGCCAGCAGTGGGACTCTTCTCAACTATGGCTACACCTTC
TRBV12-3/TRBV12-4,few,-,TRBJ2-7,CASSLGQGAFYEQYF,TGTGCCAGCAGTTTAGGGCAGGGTGCATTCTACGAGCAGTACTTC
TRBV9,-,-,TRBJ2-2,CASSAGPGELFF,TGTGCCAGCAGCGCGGGCCCCGGGGAGCTGTTTTTT
TRBV24-1,-,-,TRBJ2-3,CATSDPTTDTQYF,TGTGCCACCAGTGACCCCACCACAGATACGCAGTATTTT
TRBV4-1,few,TRBD2,TRBJ2-5,CASSQGVAGGETQYF,TGCGCCAGCAGCCAAGGGGTAGCGGGGGGAGAGACCCAGTACTTC
TRBV19,-,-,TRBJ1-5,CASSISIGRPQHF,TGTGCCAGTAGTATATCCATCGGACGGCCCCAGCATTTT
TRBV29-1,many,-,TRBJ1-5,CSVEGGEGQPQHF,TGCAGCGTTGAAGGAGGGGAAGGTCAGCCCCAGCATTTT
TRBV6-5,-,-,TRBJ1-2,CASSFHGRTNYGYTF,TGTGCCAGCAGTTTCCACGGACGCACTAACTATGGCTACACCTTC
TRBV24-1,few,-,TRBJ2-7,CATNEGPGYEQYF,TGTGCCACCAACGAAGGGCCGGGCTACGAGCAGTACTTC
TRBV13,few,-,TRBJ1-1,CASSFINVDEAFF,TGTGCCAGCAGCTTTATCAACGTGGATGAAGCTTTCTTT
TRBV20-1,few,-,TRBJ2-5,CSARVQGQETQYF,TGCAGTGCTAGAGTCCAGGGCCAAGAGACCCAGTACTTC
TRBV7-9,many,-,TRBJ1-6,CASSLDRGPSPLHF,TGTGCCAGCAGCTTAGACCGAGGTCCTTCACCCCTCCACTTT
TRBV19,-,-,TRBJ1-5,CASSIGGPGQPQHF,TGTGCCAGTAGTATCGGGGGGCCGGGTCAGCCCCAGCATTTT
TRBV10-3,-,TRBD1,TRBJ1-1,CAISDGRTGHTEAFF,TGTGCCATCAGTGACGGGCGGACAGGGCACACTGAAGCTTTCTTT
TRBV5-1,-,-,TRBJ2-7,CASSLRAGGQIYEQYF,TGCGCCAGCAGCTTGCGAGCCGGGGGACAAATCTACGAGCAGTACTTC
TRBV10-3,few,TRBD1,TRBJ1-5,CAISPGQDHQPQHF,TGTGCCATCAGTCCGGGACAGGACCATCAGCCCCAGCATTTT
TRBV7-3,few,TRBD1,TRBJ1-1,CASSHTGGAETEAFF,TGTGCCAGCAGCCATACAGGGGGCGCGGAGACTGAAGCTTTCTTT
TRBV9,-,TRBD1,TRBJ1-5,CASSSRKDRGRSQPQHF,TGTGCCAGCAGCTCCCGCAAGGACAGGGGGCGAAGTCAGCCCCAGCATTTT
TRBV12-3/TRBV12-4,-,TRBD1,TRBJ2-5,CASSPDRGLWYF,TGTGCCAGCAGTCCTGACAGGGGTTTGTGGTACTTC
TRBV20-1,-,-,TRBJ2-5,CSGRGSQETQYF,TGCAGTGGAAGGGGCAGCCAAGAGACCCAGTACTTC
TRBV6-6,once,TRBD1,TRBJ2-6,CASSSDRDRVLTF,TGTGCCAGCAGCTCCGACAGGGATCGAGTCCTGACTTTC
TRBV7-2,once,TRBD2,TRBJ2-2,CASSPWTSGTGELFF,TGTGCCAGCAGCCCTTGGACTAGTGGCACCGGGGAGCTGTTTTTT
TRBV7-8,many,TRBD1,TRBJ2-6,CASSSQTGAGANVLTF,TGTGCCAGCAGCTCCCAGACAGGGGCTGGGGCCAACGTCCTGACTTTC
TRBV29-1,-,-,TRBJ1-5,CSVEKGGGPQHF,TGCAGCGTTGAAAAGGGGGGTGGGCCCCAGCATTTT
TRBV29-1,-,-,TRBJ1-2,CSVEDPSNGYTF,TGCAGCGTTGAAGATCCGAGCAATGGCTACACCTTC
TRBV15,few,-,TRBJ1-1,CATSRDKASTEAFF,TGTGCCACCAGCAGAGACAAGGCTAGTACTGAAGCTTTCTTT
TRBV7-9,-,-,TRBJ1-6,CASSLYRDSPLHF,TGTGCCAGCAGCTTGTACAGGGATTCACCCCTCCACTTT
TRBV6-5,-,TRBD2,TRBJ2-5,CASRESSGLAGEETQYF,TGTGCCAGCAGAGAATCGTCGGGACTAGCGGGAGAAGAGACCCAGTACTTC
TRBV29-1,many,-,TRBJ1-1,CSVEEARGDEAFF,TGCAGCGTTGAAGAGGCCAGGGGTGATGAAGCTTTCTTT
TRBV7-2,-,TRBD1,TRBJ2-2,CASSFDRGRTGELLF,TGTGCCAGCAGTTTCGACAGGGGGCGTACCGGGGAGCTGCTTTTT
TRBV27,few,-,TRBJ1-2,CATFNAYGYTF,TGTGCCACCTTTAATGCGTATGGCTACACCTTC
TRBV6-5,-,TRBD1,TRBJ2-5,CASSRQGLQETQYF,TGTGCCAGCAGCCGACAGGGCTTGCAAGAGACCCAGTACTTC
TRBV19,few,-,TRBJ1-3,CASSPTGSGNTIYF,TGTGCCAGTAGTCCCACAGGGTCTGGAAACACCATATATTTT
TRBV7-2,-,TRBD2,TRBJ2-2,CASSFTSGGANTGELFF,TGTGCCAGCAGCTTCACTAGCGGGGGGGCGAACACCGGGGAGCTGTTTTTT
TRBV20-1,few,TRBD2,TRBJ2-5,CSARAGGRGTGETQYF,TGCAGTGCTAGAGCGGGAGGACGGGGAACGGGGGAGACCCAGTACTTC
TRBV28,few,-,TRBJ1-6,CASSLGWNSPLHF,TGTGCCAGCAGTTTAGGGTGGAATTCACCCCTCCACTTT
TRBV29-1,many,-,TRBJ1-2,CSVAQGGYDYTF,TGCAGCGTTGCGCAGGGAGGGTATGACTACACCTTC
TRBV2,-,-,TRBJ2-5,CASSKRTAGETQYF,TGTGCCAGCAGTAAACGGACAGCCGGAGAGACCCAGTACTTC
TRBV9,-,-,TRBJ1-1,CASSGAVNTEAFF,TGTGCCAGCAGCGGCGCAGTCAACACTGAAGCTTTCTTT
TRBV20-1,-,-,TRBJ2-7,CSARAPSDPEQYF,TGCAGTGCTAGGGCCCCGTCGGACCCCGAGCAGTACTTC
TRBV20-1,-,TRBD1,TRBJ2-5,CSASDSSGGAEAQYF,TGCAGTGCTAGTGACTCTTCAGGGGGCGCTGAGGCCCAGTACTTC
TRBV20-1,-,-,TRBJ2-5,CSAPPRRGQETQYF,TGCAGTGCCCCCCCACGGAGGGGACAAGAGACCCAGTACTTC
TRBV7-2,few,TRBD2,TRBJ2-7,CASSLVAGGWTYEQYF,TGTGCCAGCAGCTTAGTGGCGGGAGGGTGGACCTACGAGCAGTACTTC
TRBV19,-,-,TRBJ1-5,CASSTQGLGGNQPQHF,TGTGCCAGTAGTACTCAGGGTTTGGGGGGCAATCAGCCCCAGCATTTT